Below, 17 T cell receptor beta chains from the same sample are listed, as sequenced in a study of Graves' ophthalmopathy and Graves' hyperthyroidism. As the template, RNA transcripts were used to amplify TCR beta CDR3 regions. The first round was an RT-PCR with HTBI primers, and the second round was a multiplex PCR. TCRdb re-called the multiplex PCR reads through MiXCR, storing one row per CDR3 protein. This sample has some 47,000 distinct CDR3 sequences, with around 48% found just once. Sample: peripheral blood. The source of these receptors is an adult man with Graves' ophthalmopathy.

In nucleotides, the CDR3 is TGTGCCAGCAGTCGACAGGGGTCAAGCAATGAGCAGTTCTTC. It yields the protein CASSRQGSSNEQFF. The chain links TRBV2 to TRBJ2-1; 8 bases map to TRBD1. The CDR3 loop spans 14 amino acids. CDR1 is SNHLY and CDR2 is FYNNEI in the germline V gene. Trimming took 5 bases from V and 6 from J; bases not matched to a gene: 6.

Ten or more counts support this clonotype. V and J are TRBV3-1 and TRBJ1-6; a weak D match, TRBD1 (5 bases). This CDR3 contains 12 residues. Looked up from germline, CDR1 is LGHDT and CDR2 is YNNKEL (reference sequence). Trimming cost V 2 bases and J 9 bases, with 5 bases left between them. The CDR3 reads CASSQQGSPLHF. CDR3 DNA sequence: TGTGCCAGCAGCCAACAGGGTTCACCCCTCCACTTT.

This sequence joins TRBV11-2 and TRBJ2-3; 7 bases fit TRBD2. V dropped 1 base and J dropped 1; count of bases not matched to a gene: 2. In germline, CDR1 is SGHAT, CDR2 FQNNGV. The CDR3 is made up of 15 amino acids. CDR3 residues: CASSLVTSGTDTQYF. DNA for the CDR3: TGTGCCAGCAGCTTAGTTACTAGCGGCACAGATACGCAGTATTTT.

The CDR3 protein is CSASKSGGPADEQFF. In DNA form, the CDR3 reads TGCAGTGCTAGTAAATCAGGGGGTCCAGCGGATGAGCAGTTCTTC. The gene calls are TRBV20-1 and TRBJ2-1; 7 nucleotides line up with TRBD1. Trimming at V came to 3 bases and at J to 8 bases, leaving 13 bases not matched to a gene. Germline V gives CDR1 DFQATT, CDR2 SNEGSKA (reference sequence). The CDR3 contains 15 residues.

This rearrangement joins TRBV11-2 to TRBJ2-3; tentatively, D is TRBD2 (7 bases). The germline V and J ends were trimmed by 2 bases and 4 bases, with 13 bases remaining between them. The CDR3 length is 15 residues. Germline V lookup: CDR1 SGHAT, CDR2 FQNNGV. In DNA form, the CDR3 reads TGTGCCAGCAGCTTAATGGGGGGGGCCTCAGATACGCAGTATTTT. Its protein is CASSLMGGASDTQYF.

This clonotype was observed at least ten times. CDR3 protein: CASSREAYTDTQYF. In DNA form, the CDR3 reads TGTGCCAGCTCGAGGGAGGCCTACACAGATACGCAGTATTTT. This rearrangement joins TRBV6-4 to TRBJ2-3, with D possibly TRBD2 on 6 matching bases. V lost 8 bases and J lost 2, with 14 bases in between. The CDR3 totals 14 residues. Germline CDR1 reads MRHNA; CDR2 reads SNTAGT.

At least ten counts were recorded for this clonotype. The chain carries TRBV27 and TRBJ2-5; D might be TRBD2 (6 bases). Germline assignment: CDR1 MNHEY and CDR2 SMNVEV (reference sequence). The CDR3 totals 14 residues. Trimming removed 7 bases from V and 4 bases from J, with 16 bases in between. The CDR3 coding sequence is TGTGCCAGCACAGGAGCGGGTGAGGGAGAGACCCAGTACTTC. This translates into CASTGAGEGETQYF.

This clonotype was recorded once. Since no conserved phenylalanine or tryptophan closes the CDR3, a read error is the likely cause. The CDR3 sequence is CASSVPGQNTEAFL. DNA for the CDR3: TGTGCCAGCAGCGTTCCGGGACAGAACACTGAAGCTTTCCTT. The V gene is TRBV7-9, the J gene TRBJ1-1; D may be TRBD1 (6 bases). The CDR3 covers 14 residues. V was cut by 5 bases and J by 1 base, with 11 bases left in between. Germline-derived CDR1 and CDR2 are SEHNR and FQNEAQ (reference sequence).

This clonotype is medium-sized by share. This chain links TRBV7-6 with TRBJ1-5; D not resolved. The V and J ends lost 1 base and 0 bases respectively, with 7 bases between them. In germline, CDR1 is SGHVS, CDR2 FNYEAQ. The CDR3 has 15 amino acids. In DNA, the CDR3 is TGTGCCAGCAGCTTAGTACCAGATAGCAATCAGCCCCAGCATTTT. Translated, it gives CASSLVPDSNQPQHF.

On this clonotype: Germline is not matched at one junction end, which may reflect a read error. The chain links TRBV20-1 to TRBJ2-3, with D unclear. Matching the DNA end better, TRBJ1-3 makes the J call doubtful. Germline CDR1 reads DFQATT; CDR2 reads SNEGSKA (reference sequence). The CDR3 spans 14 residues. The CDR3 DNA follows: TGCAGTGCTAGAGGGGCACACTCTGGGAACACCATATATTTT. This encodes CSARGAHSGNTIYF.

V gene TRBV20-1 combines with J gene TRBJ2-7, with TRBD2 matching 8 bases. The germline V gene encodes CDR1 DFQATT and CDR2 SNEGSKA (reference sequence). The CDR3 sequence is 15 residues long. The V gene end was trimmed by 3 bases and the J gene end by 4 bases; junction bases not matched to a gene: 11. The CDR3 bases are TGCAGTGCTAGTTCAAGCGGGGGCACTTCTTACGAGCAGTACTTC. Its protein is CSASSSGGTSYEQYF.

The V and J genes are TRBV6-4 and TRBJ2-3, with D unclear. CDR1 and CDR2 (germline): MRHNA, SNTAGT. CDR3 length: 14 residues. V was cut by 2 bases and J by 4 bases, with 10 bases left in between. The CDR3 sequence is CASSDRVRADTQYF. CDR3 DNA sequence: TGTGCCAGCAGTGACAGGGTACGAGCAGATACGCAGTATTTT.

The rearrangement links TRBV20-1 to TRBJ2-2; TRBD1 might be the D (6 bases). There are 16 residues in the CDR3. Per the germline V gene, CDR1 is DFQATT and CDR2 is SNEGSKA (reference sequence). DNA for the CDR3: TGCAGCGTTGGGACACCAGTCTCTGGAAACACCGGGGAGCTGTTTTTT. Protein: CSVGTPVSGNTGELFF.

This clonotype was detected ten times or more. The V gene is TRBV6-5, the J gene TRBJ2-5, with 7 bases fitting TRBD1. Germline-derived CDR1 and CDR2 are MNHEY and SVGAGI. This CDR3 is built from 13 residues. The V segment lost 10 bases and the J segment 5 bases; nucleotides outside the gene matches: 10. CDR3 nucleotides: TGTGCCACCAATGGACAGGCGGAGGAGACCCAGTACTTC. Protein: CATNGQAEETQYF.

The chain is built from TRBV20-1 and TRBJ2-3, with D perhaps TRBD2 (5 bases). V gave up 6 bases and J gave up 6 bases, with 22 bases separating them. Looked up from germline, CDR1 is DFQATT and CDR2 is SNEGSKA (reference sequence). The CDR3 spans 15 residues. The CDR3 sequence is CSAPILGRVRDTQYF. The CDR3 DNA follows: TGCAGTGCCCCTATACTAGGGCGGGTTAGGGATACGCAGTATTTT.

The chain carries TRBV20-1 and TRBJ2-1; D is perhaps TRBD2 (5 bases). Looked up from germline, CDR1 is DFQATT and CDR2 is SNEGSKA (reference sequence). V lost 6 bases to trimming and J lost 0 bases, with 15 bases between them. The CDR3 loop spans 15 amino acids. The CDR3 region is CSARTFTSSYNEQFF. CDR3 bases: TGCAGTGCCCGGACTTTCACGAGCTCCTACAATGAGCAGTTCTTC.

This sequence joins TRBV25-1 and TRBJ1-4; TRBD1 is a possible D gene (5 bases). Trimming cost V 0 bases and J 2 bases, with 16 bases left between them. The CDR3 totals 18 residues. Germline assignment: CDR1 MGHDK and CDR2 SYGVNS. The CDR3 loop reads CASSEYQGAGLTNEKLFF. The CDR3 region has the DNA TGTGCCAGCAGTGAATATCAGGGCGCGGGGTTGACTAATGAAAAACTGTTTTTT.